This TCR beta chain was retrieved from a study of T cell responses to AZD1222 COVID-19 vaccine. Study in general: Second-dose recipients at about 4 or about 12 weeks were treated as one pooled group. Study-wide results and caveats: None of the repertoires were sampled until the peak T cell response had passed. At 160-218 and 743-854, vaccine-associated CD4 TCRs were dominant, and they spanned spike.

With regard to this clone: Its target is unknown.

The CDR3 totals 12 residues. V lost 9 bases, J lost 1 base, and 9 bases lay in between. Looked up from germline, CDR1 is SNHLY and CDR2 is FYNNEI. The repertoire was sequenced with immunoSEQ multiplex PCR; TCRdb's copy has only in-frame clones and lacks some. The sample shows about 120,000 clones, 80% to 90% of them seen only once. The chain combines TRBV2 with TRBJ2-5; D not resolved. The source material was peripheral blood, sampled on day 0 of AZD1222 vaccination. The TCR sequence derives from an adult in good health. CDR3 nucleotides: TGTGCCAGTGACACCACCCAAGAGACCCAGTACTTC. It is translated as CASDTTQETQYF.